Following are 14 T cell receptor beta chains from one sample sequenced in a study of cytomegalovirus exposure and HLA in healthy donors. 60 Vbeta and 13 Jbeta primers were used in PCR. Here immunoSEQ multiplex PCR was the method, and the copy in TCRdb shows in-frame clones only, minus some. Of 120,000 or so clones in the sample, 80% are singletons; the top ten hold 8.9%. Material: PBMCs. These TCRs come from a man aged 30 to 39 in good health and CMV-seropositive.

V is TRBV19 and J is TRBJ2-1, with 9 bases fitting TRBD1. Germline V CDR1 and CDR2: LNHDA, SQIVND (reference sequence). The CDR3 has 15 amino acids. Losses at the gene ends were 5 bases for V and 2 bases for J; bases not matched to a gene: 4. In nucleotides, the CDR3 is TGTGCCAGTAGTGATCGGGACAGGGCCTACAATGAGCAGTTCTTC. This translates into CASSDRDRAYNEQFF.

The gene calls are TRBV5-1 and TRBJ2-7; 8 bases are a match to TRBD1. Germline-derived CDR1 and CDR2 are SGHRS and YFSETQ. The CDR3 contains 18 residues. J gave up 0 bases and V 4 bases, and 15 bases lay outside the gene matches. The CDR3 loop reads CASSIGTGRGPSSYEQYF. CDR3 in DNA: TGCGCCAGCAGCATAGGGACAGGTCGGGGTCCCAGCTCCTACGAGCAGTACTTC.

The CDR3, as DNA: TGTGCCAGCACCTCCATCGCAGGGGACGAGCAGTACTTC. This gives the protein CASTSIAGDEQYF. V gene TRBV6-5 combines with J gene TRBJ2-7, with TRBD1 as a possible D gene (6 bases). The V end was cut by 7 bases, the J end by 5 bases, with 15 bases between. In germline, CDR1 is MNHEY, CDR2 SVGAGI. This CDR3 has 13 amino acids.

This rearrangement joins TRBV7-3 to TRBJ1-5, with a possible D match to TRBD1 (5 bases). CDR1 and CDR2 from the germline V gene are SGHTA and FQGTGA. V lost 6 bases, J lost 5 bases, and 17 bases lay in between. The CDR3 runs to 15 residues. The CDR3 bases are TGTGCCAGCAGGCCAATTACAGGAGTATATCAGCCCCAGCATTTT. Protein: CASRPITGVYQPQHF.

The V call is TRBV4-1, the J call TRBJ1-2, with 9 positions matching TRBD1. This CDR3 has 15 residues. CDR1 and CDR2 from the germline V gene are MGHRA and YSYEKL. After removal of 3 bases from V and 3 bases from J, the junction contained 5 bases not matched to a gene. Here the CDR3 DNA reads TGCGCCAGCAGCCAGATAGGACAGGGGCACTATGGCTACACCTTC. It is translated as CASSQIGQGHYGYTF.

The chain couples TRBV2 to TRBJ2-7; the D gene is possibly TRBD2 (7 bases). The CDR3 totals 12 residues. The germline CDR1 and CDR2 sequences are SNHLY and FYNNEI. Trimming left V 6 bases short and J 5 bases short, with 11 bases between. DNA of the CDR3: TGTGCCAGCAGAGGGGGGGGCAACGAGCAGTACTTC. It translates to CASRGGGNEQYF. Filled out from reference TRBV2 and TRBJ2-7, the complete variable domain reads EPEVTQTPSHQVTQMGQEVILRCVPISNHLYFYWYRQILGQKVEFLVSFYNNEISEKSEIFDDQFSVERPDGSNFTLKIRSTKLEDSAMYFCASRGGGNEQYFGPGTRLTVT.

Here the CDR3 DNA reads TGTGCCAGCAGTTTAGAGTCCAGGGCCGAGCAGTACTTC. Its protein is CASSLESRAEQYF. This chain links TRBV27 with TRBJ2-7, with D tentatively TRBD1 (5 bases). Looked up from germline, CDR1 is MNHEY and CDR2 is SMNVEV (reference sequence). The CDR3 runs 13 residues. V was shortened by 2 bases and J by 6 bases, with 11 bases between the two germline ends.

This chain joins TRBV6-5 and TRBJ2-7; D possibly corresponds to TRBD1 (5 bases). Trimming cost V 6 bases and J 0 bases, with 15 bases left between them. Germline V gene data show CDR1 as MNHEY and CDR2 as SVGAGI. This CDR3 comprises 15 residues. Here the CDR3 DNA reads TGTGCCAGCAGGAGCAAGGGGCCTAGCTCCTACGAGCAGTACTTC. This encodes CASRSKGPSSYEQYF.

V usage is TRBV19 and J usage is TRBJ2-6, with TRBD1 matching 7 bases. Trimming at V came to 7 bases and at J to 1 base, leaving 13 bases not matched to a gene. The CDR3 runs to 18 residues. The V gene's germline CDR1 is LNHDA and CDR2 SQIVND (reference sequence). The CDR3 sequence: CASTSGGQVLSGANVLTF. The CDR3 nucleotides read TGTGCCAGTACGAGCGGAGGACAGGTACTTTCTGGGGCCAACGTCCTGACTTTC.

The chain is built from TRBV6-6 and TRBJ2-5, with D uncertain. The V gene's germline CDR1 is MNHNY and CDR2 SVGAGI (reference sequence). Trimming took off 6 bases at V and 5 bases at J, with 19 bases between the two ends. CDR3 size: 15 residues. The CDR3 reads CASSGARNVRETQYF. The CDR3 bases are TGTGCCAGCAGCGGCGCTAGGAACGTGAGGGAGACCCAGTACTTC.

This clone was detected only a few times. The CDR3, as DNA: TGTGCCAGCAGCGCCCAACAGGGGTATGGCTACACCTTC. This gives the protein CASSAQQGYGYTF. The chain couples TRBV9 to TRBJ1-2; 7 bases match TRBD1. Germline values: CDR1 SGDLS, CDR2 YYNGEE. V trimming: 3 bases; J trimming: 5 bases; junction bases outside the gene matches: 4. This CDR3 has 13 amino acids.

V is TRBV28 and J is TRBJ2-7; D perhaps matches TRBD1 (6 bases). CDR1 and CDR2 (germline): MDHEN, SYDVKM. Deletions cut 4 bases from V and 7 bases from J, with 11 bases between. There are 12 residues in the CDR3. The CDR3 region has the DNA TGTGCCAGCAGTTCCAGGGGTCGGGAGCAGTACTTC. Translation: CASSSRGREQYF.

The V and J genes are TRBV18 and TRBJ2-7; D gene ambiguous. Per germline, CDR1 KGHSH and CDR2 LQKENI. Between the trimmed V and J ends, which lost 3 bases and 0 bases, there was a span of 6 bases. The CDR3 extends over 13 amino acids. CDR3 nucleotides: TGTGCCAGCTCACCCCTATCCTCCTACGAGCAGTACTTC. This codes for CASSPLSSYEQYF.

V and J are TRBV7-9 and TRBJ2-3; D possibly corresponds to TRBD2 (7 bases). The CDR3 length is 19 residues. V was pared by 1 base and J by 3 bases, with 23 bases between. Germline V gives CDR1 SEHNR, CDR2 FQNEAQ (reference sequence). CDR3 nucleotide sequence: TGTGCCAGCAGCTTAGTGGCCGCGTTTCGGGGGGCCGGTACAGATACGCAGTATTTT. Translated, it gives CASSLVAAFRGAGTDTQYF.